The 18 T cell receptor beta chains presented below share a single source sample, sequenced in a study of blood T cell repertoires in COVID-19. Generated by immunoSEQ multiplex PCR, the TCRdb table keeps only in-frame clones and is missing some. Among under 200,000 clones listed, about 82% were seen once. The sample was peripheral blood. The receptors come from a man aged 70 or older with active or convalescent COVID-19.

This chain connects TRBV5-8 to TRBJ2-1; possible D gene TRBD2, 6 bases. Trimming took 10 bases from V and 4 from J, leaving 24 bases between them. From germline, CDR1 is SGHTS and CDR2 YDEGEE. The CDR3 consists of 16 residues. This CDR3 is CAAVEGIGGGYNEQFF. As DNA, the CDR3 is TGTGCCGCGGTGGAGGGGATTGGAGGAGGGTACAATGAGCAGTTCTTC.

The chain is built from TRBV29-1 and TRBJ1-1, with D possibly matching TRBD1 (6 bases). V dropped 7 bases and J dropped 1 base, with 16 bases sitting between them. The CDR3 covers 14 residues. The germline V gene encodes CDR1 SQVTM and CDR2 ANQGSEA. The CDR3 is CSAEKGRGNTEAFF. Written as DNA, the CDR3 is TGCAGCGCCGAGAAGGGCAGGGGGAACACTGAAGCTTTCTTT.

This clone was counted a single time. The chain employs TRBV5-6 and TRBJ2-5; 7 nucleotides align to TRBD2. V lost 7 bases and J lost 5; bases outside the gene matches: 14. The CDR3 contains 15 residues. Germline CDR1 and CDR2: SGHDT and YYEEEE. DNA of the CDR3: TGTGCCAGCCACACTGTAGGGCAGGGAGGGGAGACCCAGTACTTC. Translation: CASHTVGQGGETQYF.

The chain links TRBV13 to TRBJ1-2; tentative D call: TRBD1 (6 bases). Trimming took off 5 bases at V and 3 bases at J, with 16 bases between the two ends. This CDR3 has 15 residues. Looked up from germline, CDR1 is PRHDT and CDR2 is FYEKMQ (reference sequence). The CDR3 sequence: CASSPRGQPYYGYTF. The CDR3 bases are TGTGCCAGCAGCCCAAGAGGACAGCCCTACTATGGCTACACCTTC. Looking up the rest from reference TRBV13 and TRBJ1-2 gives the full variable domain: AAGVIQSPRHLIKEKRETATLKCYPIPRHDTVYWYQQGPGQDPQFLISFYEKMQSDKGSIPDRFSAQQFSDYHSELNMSSLELGDSALYFCASSPRGQPYYGYTFGSGTRLTVV.

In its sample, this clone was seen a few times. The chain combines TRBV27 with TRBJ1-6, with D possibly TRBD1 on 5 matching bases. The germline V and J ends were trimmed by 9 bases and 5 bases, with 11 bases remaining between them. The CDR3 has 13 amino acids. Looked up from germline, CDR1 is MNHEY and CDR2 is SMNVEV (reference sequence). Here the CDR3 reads CASRDSNNSPLHF. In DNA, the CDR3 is TGTGCCAGTCGCGACAGTAATAATTCACCCCTCCACTTT.

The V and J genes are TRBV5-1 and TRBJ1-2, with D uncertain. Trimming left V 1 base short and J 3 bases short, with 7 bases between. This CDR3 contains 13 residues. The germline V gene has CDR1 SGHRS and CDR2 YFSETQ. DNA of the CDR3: TGCGCCAGCAGCTTGAGCACCTACTATGGCTACACCTTC. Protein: CASSLSTYYGYTF. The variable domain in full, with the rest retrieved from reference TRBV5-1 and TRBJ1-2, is KAGVTQTPRYLIKTRGQQVTLSCSPISGHRSVSWYQQTPGQGLQFLFEYFSETQRNKGNFPGRFSGRQFSNSRSEMNVSTLELGDSALYLCASSLSTYYGYTFGSGTRLTVV.

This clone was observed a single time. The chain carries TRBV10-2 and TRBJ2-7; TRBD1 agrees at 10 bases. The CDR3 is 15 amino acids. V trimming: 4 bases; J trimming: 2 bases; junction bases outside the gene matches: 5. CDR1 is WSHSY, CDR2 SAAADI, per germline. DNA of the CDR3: TGCGCCAGCAGTGGGGGACAGGGGACTACCTACGAGCAGTACTTC. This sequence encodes CASSGGQGTTYEQYF.

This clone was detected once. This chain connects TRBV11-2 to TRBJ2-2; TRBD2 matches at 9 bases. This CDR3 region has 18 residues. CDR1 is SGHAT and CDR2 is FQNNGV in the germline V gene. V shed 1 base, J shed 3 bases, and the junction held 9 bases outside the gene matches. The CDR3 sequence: CASSLGRSGGYYTGELFF. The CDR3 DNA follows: TGTGCCAGCAGCTTAGGGCGTAGCGGGGGCTACTACACCGGGGAGCTGTTTTTT.

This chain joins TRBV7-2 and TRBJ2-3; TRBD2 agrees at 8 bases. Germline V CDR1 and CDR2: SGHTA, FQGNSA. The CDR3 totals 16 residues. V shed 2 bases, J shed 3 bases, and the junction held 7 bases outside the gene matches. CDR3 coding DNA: TGTGCCAGCAGCTTATGGGGTAGCGGGGTTACAGATACGCAGTATTTT. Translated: CASSLWGSGVTDTQYF.

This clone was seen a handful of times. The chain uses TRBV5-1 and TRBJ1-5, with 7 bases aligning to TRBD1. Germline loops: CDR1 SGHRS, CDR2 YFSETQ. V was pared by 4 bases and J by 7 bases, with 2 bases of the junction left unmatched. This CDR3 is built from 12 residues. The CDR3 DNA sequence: TGCGCCAGCAGCGAACAGGGGCAGCCCCAGCATTTT. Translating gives CASSEQGQPQHF.

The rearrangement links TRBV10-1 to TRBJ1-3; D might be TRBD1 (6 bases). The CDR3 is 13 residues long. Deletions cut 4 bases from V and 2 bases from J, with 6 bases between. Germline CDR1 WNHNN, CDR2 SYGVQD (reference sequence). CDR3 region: CASSGTAGNTIYF. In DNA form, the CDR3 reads TGCGCCAGCAGTGGGACAGCTGGAAACACCATATATTTT.

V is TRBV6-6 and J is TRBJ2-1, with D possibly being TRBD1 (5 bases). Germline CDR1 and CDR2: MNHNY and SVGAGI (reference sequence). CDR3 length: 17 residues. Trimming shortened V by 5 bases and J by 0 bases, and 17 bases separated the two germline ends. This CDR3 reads CASSHSRTRSSYNEQFF. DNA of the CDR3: TGTGCCAGCAGTCACAGTCGGACAAGGAGCTCCTACAATGAGCAGTTCTTC.

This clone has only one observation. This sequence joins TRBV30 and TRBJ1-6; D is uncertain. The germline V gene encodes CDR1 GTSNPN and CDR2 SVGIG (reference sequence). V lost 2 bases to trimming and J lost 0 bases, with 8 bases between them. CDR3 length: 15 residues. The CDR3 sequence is CAWSTRSSYNSPLHF. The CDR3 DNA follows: TGTGCCTGGAGTACAAGAAGCTCCTATAATTCACCCCTCCACTTT.

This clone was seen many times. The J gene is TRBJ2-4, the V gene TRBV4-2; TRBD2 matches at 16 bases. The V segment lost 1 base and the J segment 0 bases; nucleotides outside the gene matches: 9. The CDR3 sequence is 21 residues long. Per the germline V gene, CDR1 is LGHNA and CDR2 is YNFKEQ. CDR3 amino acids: CASSQADGTSGRELAKNIQYF. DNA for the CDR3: TGTGCCAGCAGCCAAGCGGATGGGACTAGCGGGAGGGAACTAGCCAAAAACATTCAGTACTTC.

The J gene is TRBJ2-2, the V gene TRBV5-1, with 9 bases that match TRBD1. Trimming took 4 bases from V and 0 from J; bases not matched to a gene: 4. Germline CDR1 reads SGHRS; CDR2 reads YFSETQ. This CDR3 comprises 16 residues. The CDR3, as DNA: TGCGCCAGCAGCCCGGGACAGGGATCGAACACCGGGGAGCTGTTTTTT. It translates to CASSPGQGSNTGELFF.

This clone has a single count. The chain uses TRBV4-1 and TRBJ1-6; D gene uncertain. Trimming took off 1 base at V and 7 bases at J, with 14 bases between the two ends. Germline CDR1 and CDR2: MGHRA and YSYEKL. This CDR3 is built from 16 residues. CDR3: CASSQGPGLRNSPLHF. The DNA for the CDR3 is TGCGCCAGCAGCCAAGGGCCTGGGCTGAGAAATTCACCCCTCCACTTT.

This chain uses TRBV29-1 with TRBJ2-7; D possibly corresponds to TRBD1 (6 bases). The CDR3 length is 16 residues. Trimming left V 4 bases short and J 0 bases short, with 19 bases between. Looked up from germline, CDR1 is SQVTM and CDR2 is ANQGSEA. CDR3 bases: TGCAGCGTTGTGGGCAGGGGCAAACGGAACTCCTACGAGCAGTACTTC. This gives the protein CSVVGRGKRNSYEQYF.

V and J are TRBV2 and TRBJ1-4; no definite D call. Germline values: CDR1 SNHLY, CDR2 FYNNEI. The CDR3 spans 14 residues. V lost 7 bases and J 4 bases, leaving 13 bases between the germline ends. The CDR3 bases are TGTGCCAGCAAGGGAGCAGTCGGTAATGAAAAACTGTTTTTT. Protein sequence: CASKGAVGNEKLFF.